This entry features one T cell receptor beta chain sequence. This record belongs to a study of blood T cell repertoires in COVID-19. The overall study: COVID-19 samples from acute and convalescent phases originated in the United States, Italy and Spain. Nucleic acid was either cDNA or gDNA, and it came from T cells, B-cell-depleted T cells, or PBMCs.

Original data processing: For nucleated cells, counts were estimated from reference gene primer amplification. Repertoires were generated with immunoSEQ multiplex PCR, while TCRdb's copy carries only in-frame clones and drops some. V, J and clone size are taken as reported in that table, and D and trimming were inferred from the DNA itself. The table lists about 210,000 clones, less than 90% of them singletons. The ends lost 4 bases at V and 5 bases at J; junction bases unmatched: 6. Germline assignment: CDR1 MNHEY and CDR2 SVGAGI. The CDR3 runs to 14 residues. The chain joins TRBV6-5 to TRBJ2-5, with TRBD1 matching over 8 bases. Input material: peripheral blood. The clonotype comes from a woman in her 70s with acute or convalescent COVID-19. The CDR3 here is CASSLTGARETQYF. The CDR3 region has the DNA TGTGCCAGCAGTTTGACAGGGGCGAGGGAGACCCAGTACTTC.